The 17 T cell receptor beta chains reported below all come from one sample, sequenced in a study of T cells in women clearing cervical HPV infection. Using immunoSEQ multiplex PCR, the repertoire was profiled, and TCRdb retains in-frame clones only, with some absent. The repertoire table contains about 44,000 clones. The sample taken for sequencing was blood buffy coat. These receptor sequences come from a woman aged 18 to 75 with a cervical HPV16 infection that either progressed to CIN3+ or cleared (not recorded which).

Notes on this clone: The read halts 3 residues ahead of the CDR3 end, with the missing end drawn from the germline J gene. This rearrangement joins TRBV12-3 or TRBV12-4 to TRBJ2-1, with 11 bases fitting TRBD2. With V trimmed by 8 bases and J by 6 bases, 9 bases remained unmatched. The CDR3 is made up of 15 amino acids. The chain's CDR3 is CASSGLLAGVNEQFF. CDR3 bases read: TGTGCCAGCTCCGGCCTACTAGCGGGAGTCAATGAG.

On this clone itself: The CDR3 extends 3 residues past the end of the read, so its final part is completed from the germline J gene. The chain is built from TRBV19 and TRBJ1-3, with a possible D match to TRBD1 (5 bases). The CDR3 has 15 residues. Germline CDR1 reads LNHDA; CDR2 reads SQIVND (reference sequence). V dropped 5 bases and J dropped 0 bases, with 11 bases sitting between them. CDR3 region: CASSGGVSSGNTIYF. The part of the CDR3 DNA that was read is TGTGCCAGTAGTGGAGGGGTGAGCTCTGGAAACACC.

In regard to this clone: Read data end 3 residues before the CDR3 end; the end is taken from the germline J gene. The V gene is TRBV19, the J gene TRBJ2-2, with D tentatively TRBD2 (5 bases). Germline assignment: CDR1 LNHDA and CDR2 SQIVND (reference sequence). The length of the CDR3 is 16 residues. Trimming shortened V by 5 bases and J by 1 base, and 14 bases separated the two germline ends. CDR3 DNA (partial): TGTGCCAGTAGTCCCGGAGAGGGCCTGAACACCGGGGAG. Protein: CASSPGEGLNTGE. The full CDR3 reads CASSPGEGLNTGELFF.

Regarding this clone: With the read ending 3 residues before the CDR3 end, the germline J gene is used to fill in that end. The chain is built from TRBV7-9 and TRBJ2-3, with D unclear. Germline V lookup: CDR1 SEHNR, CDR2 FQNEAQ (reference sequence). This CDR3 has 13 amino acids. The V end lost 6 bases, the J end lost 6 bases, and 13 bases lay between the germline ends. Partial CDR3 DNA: TGTGCCAGCAGGGAAACCGCCGGGGATACG. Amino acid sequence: CASRETAGDT. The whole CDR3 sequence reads CASRETAGDTQYF.

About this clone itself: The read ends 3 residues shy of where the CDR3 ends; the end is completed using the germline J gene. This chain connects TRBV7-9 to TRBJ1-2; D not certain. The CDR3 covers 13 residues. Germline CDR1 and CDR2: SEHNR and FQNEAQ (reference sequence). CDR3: CASSLSLAMDYTF. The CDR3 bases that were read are TGTGCCAGCAGCTTATCCCTAGCTATGGAC.

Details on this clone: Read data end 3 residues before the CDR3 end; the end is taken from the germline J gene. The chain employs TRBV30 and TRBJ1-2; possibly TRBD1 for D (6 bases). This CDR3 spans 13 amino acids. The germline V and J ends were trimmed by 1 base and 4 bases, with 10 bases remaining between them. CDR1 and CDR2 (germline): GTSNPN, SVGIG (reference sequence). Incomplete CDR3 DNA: TGTGCCTGGAGTGGACAGGCGGGCTATGGC. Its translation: CAWSGQAGYG. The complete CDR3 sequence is CAWSGQAGYGYTF. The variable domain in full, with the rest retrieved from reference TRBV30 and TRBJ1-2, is SQTIHQWPATLVQPVGSPLSLECTVEGTSNPNLYWYRQAAGRGLQLLFYSVGIGQISSEVPQNLSASRPQDRQFILSSKKLLLSDSGFYLCAWSGQAGYGYTFGSGTRLTVV.

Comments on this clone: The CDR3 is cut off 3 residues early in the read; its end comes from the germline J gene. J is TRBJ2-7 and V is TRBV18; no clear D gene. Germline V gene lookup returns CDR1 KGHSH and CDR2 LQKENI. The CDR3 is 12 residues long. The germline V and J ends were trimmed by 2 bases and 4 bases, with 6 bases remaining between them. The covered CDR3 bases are TGTGCCAGCTCACCATCCCGTTACGAG. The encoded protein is CASSPSRYE. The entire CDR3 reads CASSPSRYEQYF.

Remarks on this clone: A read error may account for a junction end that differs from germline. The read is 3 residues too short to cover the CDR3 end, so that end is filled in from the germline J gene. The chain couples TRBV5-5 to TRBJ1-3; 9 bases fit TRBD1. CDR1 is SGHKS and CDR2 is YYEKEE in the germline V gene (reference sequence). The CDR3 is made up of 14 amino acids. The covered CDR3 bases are TGTGCCAGCAAGGGACAGGGCTCTGGAAACACT. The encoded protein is CASKGQGSGNT. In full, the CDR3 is CASKGQGSGNTIYF.

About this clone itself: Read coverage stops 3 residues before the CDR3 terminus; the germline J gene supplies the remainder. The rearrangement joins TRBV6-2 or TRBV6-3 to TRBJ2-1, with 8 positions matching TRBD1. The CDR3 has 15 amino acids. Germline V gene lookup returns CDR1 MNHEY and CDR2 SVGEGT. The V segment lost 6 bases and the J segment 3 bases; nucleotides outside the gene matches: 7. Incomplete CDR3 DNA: TGTGCCAGCAGACCAGGACAGGGAAACTACAATGAG. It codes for CASRPGQGNYNE. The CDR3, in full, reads CASRPGQGNYNEQFF.

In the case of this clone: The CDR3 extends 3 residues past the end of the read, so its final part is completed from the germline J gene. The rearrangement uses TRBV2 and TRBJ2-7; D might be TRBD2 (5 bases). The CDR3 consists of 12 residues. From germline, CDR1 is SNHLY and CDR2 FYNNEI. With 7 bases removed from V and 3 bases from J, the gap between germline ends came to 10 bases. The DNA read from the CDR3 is TGTGCCAGCAAAATCGGGGACTACGAG. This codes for CASKIGDYE. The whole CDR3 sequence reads CASKIGDYEQYF.

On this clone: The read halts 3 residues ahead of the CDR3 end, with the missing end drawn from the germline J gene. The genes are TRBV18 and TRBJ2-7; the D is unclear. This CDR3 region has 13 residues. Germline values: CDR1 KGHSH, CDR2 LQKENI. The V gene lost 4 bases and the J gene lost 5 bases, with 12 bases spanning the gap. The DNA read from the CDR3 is TGTGCCAGCTCACGGGCCCTCCCCGACGAG. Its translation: CASSRALPDE. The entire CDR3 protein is CASSRALPDEQYF.

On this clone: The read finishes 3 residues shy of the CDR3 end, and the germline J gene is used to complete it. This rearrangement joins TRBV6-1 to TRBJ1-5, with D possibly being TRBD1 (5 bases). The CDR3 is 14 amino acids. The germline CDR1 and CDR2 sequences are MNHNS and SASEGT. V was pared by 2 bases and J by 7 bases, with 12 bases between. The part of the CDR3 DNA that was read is TGTGCCAGCAGTGAATCCAGGGATGGCCAGCCC. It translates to CASSESRDGQP. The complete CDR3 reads CASSESRDGQPQHF.

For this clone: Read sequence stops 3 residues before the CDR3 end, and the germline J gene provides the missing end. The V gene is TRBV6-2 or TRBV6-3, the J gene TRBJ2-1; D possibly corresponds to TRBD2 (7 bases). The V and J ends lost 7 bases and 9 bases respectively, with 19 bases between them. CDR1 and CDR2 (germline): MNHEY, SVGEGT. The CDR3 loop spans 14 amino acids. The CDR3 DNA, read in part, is TGTGCCAGCACCCTCATCGGGGGGCGGGGTGAG. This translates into CASTLIGGRGE. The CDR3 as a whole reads CASTLIGGRGEQFF.

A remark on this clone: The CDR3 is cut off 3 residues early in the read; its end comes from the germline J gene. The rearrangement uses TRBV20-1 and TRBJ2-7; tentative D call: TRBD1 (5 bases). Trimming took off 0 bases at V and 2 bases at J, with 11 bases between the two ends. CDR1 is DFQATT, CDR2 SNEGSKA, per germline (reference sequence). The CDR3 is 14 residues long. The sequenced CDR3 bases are TGCAGTGCTAGAGACCTAAGGGGTCCCTACGAG. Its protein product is CSARDLRGPYE. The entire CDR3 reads CSARDLRGPYEQYF.

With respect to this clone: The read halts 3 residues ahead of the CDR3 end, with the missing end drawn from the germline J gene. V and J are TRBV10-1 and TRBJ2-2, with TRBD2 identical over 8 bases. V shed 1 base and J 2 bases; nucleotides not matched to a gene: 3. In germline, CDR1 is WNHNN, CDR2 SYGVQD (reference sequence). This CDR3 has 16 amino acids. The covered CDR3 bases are TGCGCCAGCAGTGAGTTTCTAGCGGGTAACACCGGGGAG. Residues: CASSEFLAGNTGE. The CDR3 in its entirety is CASSEFLAGNTGELFF.

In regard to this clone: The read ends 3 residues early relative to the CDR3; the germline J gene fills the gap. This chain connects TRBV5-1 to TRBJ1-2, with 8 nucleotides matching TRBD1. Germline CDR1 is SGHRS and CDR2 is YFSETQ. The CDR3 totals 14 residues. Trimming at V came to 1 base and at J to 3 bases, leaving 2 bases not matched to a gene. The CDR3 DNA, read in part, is TGCGCCAGCAGCTTGCAGGGGGCTTACTATGGC. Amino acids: CASSLQGAYYG. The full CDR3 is CASSLQGAYYGYTF.

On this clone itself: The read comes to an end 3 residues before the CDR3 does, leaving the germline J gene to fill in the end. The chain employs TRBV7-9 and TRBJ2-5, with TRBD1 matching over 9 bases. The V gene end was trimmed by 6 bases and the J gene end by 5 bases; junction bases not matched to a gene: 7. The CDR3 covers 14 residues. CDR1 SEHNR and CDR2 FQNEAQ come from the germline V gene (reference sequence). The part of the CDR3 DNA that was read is TGTGCCAGCAGTTTACAGGGGGCACGGGAGACC. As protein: CASSLQGARET. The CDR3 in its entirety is CASSLQGARETQYF.